This T cell receptor beta chain originates from a study of T cells in Graves' hyperthyroidism and ophthalmopathy. Findings and caveats of the study: Ophthalmopathy could be told apart from stable hyperthyroidism with a 13 V-J model.

Using RNA transcripts as the source, TCR beta CDR3 regions were amplified. The HTBI set primed first-round TCR CDR3 RT-PCR. TCRdb used MiXCR to reprocess the multiplex PCR reads, holding one entry per CDR3 protein. The sample holds 500,000 to 550,000 distinct CDR3 sequences, 15% to 20% seen once. V shed 7 bases and J shed 4 bases, with 13 bases lying between them. CDR3 length: 13 residues. Germline CDR1 is SGHTA and CDR2 is FQGNSA. Turning to this clonotype: Antigen unknown.

The origin of this receptor is a man aged 35-49 years with Graves' ophthalmopathy. What was sequenced was blood. V and J are TRBV7-2 and TRBJ1-1; D might be TRBD1 (6 bases). CDR3 nucleotides: TGTGCCAGCAACTCCCAAGGGGGCACTGAAGCTTTCTTT. Amino acid sequence: CASNSQGGTEAFF.